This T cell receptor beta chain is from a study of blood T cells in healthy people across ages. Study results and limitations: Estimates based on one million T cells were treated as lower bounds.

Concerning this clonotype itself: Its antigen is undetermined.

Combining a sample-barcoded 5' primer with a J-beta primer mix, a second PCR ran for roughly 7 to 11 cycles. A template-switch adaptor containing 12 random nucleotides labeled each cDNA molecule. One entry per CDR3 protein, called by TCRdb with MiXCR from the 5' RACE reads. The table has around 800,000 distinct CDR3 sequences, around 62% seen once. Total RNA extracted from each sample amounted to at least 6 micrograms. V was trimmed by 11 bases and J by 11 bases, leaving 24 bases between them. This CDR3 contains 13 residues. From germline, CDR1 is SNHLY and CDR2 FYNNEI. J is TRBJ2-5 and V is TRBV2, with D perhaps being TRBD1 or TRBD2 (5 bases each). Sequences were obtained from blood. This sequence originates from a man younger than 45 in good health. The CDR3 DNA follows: TGTGCCCTTTCAGACAGTATTCTACGAGGGCAGTACTTC. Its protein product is CALSDSILRGQYF.